The 23 T cell receptor beta chains below all came from one sample that was sequenced in a study of T cells after posttransplantation cyclophosphamide. The method was immunoSEQ multiplex PCR; TCRdb's version includes in-frame clones alone and lacks a portion of them. The sample has more than 15,000 clones, roughly 80% seen once. Controls had myeloablative marrow grafts with methotrexate and calcineurin inhibitor, sampled at 1 year. This sample comprised PBMCs, obtained 350 to 400 days after allogeneic stem cell transplant with calcineurin inhibitor and methotrexate. These receptors all stem from a young adult male patient who received an allogeneic stem cell transplant from a related donor, was CMV-positive, and had no GVHD. Some T cells may arise from the graft donor.

This rearrangement joins TRBV6-5 to TRBJ1-4; 7 bases line up with TRBD1. The germline V gene encodes CDR1 MNHEY and CDR2 SVGAGI. The CDR3 totals 16 residues. V lost 0 bases, J lost 9 bases, and 10 bases stayed unmatched. CDR3 sequence reads: CASSYSQTGKKKKLFF. The CDR3, as DNA: TGTGCCAGCAGTTACTCGCAGACAGGGAAAAAGAAAAAACTGTTTTTT.

The rearrangement links TRBV28 to TRBJ2-3; 9 bases are shared with TRBD2. Germline CDR1 MDHEN, CDR2 SYDVKM. The CDR3 has 17 residues. V trimming: 4 bases; J trimming: 4 bases; junction bases outside the gene matches: 12. The CDR3 nucleotides are TGTGCCAGCAGTTCCTTAGATAGCGGGAGAGGCGCAGATACGCAGTATTTT. Translation: CASSSLDSGRGADTQYF.

In its sample, this clone was seen once. The same CDR3 also results from other DNA sequences found in this sample. The J gene is TRBJ1-5, the V gene TRBV7-2; TRBD1 matches at 8 bases. J was trimmed by 7 bases and V by 5 bases; bases with no gene match: 7. Germline loops: CDR1 SGHTA, CDR2 FQGNSA. The CDR3 is made up of 14 amino acids. The chain's CDR3 is CASSLDRGGQPQHF. CDR3 sequence (DNA): TGTGCCAGCAGCCTCGACAGGGGAGGGCAGCCCCAGCATTTT.

V gene TRBV7-2 combines with J gene TRBJ1-2; 10 bases are shared with TRBD1. The length of the CDR3 is 14 residues. Per the germline V gene, CDR1 is SGHTA and CDR2 is FQGNSA. V lost 5 bases to trimming and J lost 5 bases; unmatched junction nucleotides: 5. In DNA, the CDR3 is TGTGCCAGCAGCCCTCGGGACAGGGGTTATGGCTACACCTTC. It yields the protein CASSPRDRGYGYTF.

The chain employs TRBV5-5 and TRBJ2-5; tentative D call: TRBD2 (5 bases). The assigned J gene may be wrong: the sequence end matches TRBJ2-7 better. The CDR3 spans 14 residues. Germline CDR1 reads SGHKS; CDR2 reads YYEKEE (reference sequence). CDR3 sequence reads: CASSRGFGAYEQYF. The CDR3 DNA follows: TGTGCCAGCAGCCGGGGATTTGGAGCCTACGAGCAGTACTTC.

The V gene is TRBV9, the J gene TRBJ2-1, with TRBD2 identical over 8 bases. Germline assignment: CDR1 SGDLS and CDR2 YYNGEE. The junction had 10 bases not matched to a gene; V was cut back by 4 bases and J by 4 bases. The CDR3 extends over 16 amino acids. The CDR3 here is CASSPRLAGQYNEQFF. The CDR3 DNA follows: TGTGCCAGCAGCCCCAGGTTAGCGGGACAATACAATGAGCAGTTCTTC.

The V gene is TRBV5-8, the J gene TRBJ2-5, with D maybe TRBD1 (6 bases). The J call is doubtful: the DNA matches TRBJ2-7 better. The CDR3 is 14 amino acids. CDR1 is SGHTS and CDR2 is YDEGEE in the germline V gene. The CDR3 sequence: CASSPRTVAYEQYF. The CDR3, as DNA: TGTGCCAGCAGCCCGAGGACAGTTGCGTACGAGCAGTACTTC.

The chain joins TRBV19 to TRBJ2-5, with D possibly being TRBD1 or TRBD2 (9 bases each). This CDR3 is built from 19 residues. Trimming took off 4 bases at V and 1 base at J, with 25 bases between the two ends. The germline V gene encodes CDR1 LNHDA and CDR2 SQIVND (reference sequence). This CDR3 reads CASSKGQGTAGGLQETQYF. CDR3 nucleotides: TGTGCCAGTAGTAAGGGACAGGGAACAGCGGGAGGACTCCAAGAGACCCAGTACTTC.

The CDR3 reads CASSQTPGGEGLEQYF. The DNA for the CDR3 is TGCGCCAGCAGCCAAACCCCCGGCGGTGAGGGACTCGAGCAGTACTTC. The chain joins TRBV4-3 to TRBJ2-7; possibly TRBD2 for D (6 bases). The CDR3 consists of 16 residues. CDR1 is LGHNA, CDR2 YSLEER, per germline. Trimming left V 2 bases short and J 6 bases short, with 20 bases between.

The V gene is TRBV6-5, the J gene TRBJ1-4; 7 nucleotides match TRBD1. Trimming at V came to 6 bases and at J to 7 bases, leaving 8 bases not matched to a gene. The germline V gene has CDR1 MNHEY and CDR2 SVGAGI. The CDR3 is made up of 14 amino acids. DNA for the CDR3: TGTGCCAGCAGACTCGGGACAGAAGGTGAAAAACTGTTTTTT. As protein: CASRLGTEGEKLFF.

The chain employs TRBV7-9 and TRBJ2-3, with 9 positions matching TRBD2. This CDR3 contains 16 residues. The ends lost 3 bases at V and 4 bases at J; junction bases unmatched: 8. CDR1 is SEHNR, CDR2 FQNEAQ, per germline (reference sequence). The CDR3 loop reads CASSFNSGSLADTQYF. The CDR3 region has the DNA TGTGCCAGCAGCTTTAATAGCGGGAGTCTAGCAGATACGCAGTATTTT.

This clone is labeled medium-sized. The V and J genes are TRBV10-3 and TRBJ1-4; 9 bases map to TRBD1. With V trimmed by 3 bases and J by 10 bases, 9 bases remained unmatched. Germline V gene lookup returns CDR1 ENHRY and CDR2 SYGVKD. The CDR3 is 15 amino acids. The CDR3 nucleotides are TGTGCCATCAGTGAAGGGGGGACAGGGAGTGGAAAACTGTTTTTT. It specifies CAISEGGTGSGKLFF.

The chain is built from TRBV19 and TRBJ2-6; perhaps TRBD2 as D (5 bases). V lost 5 bases to trimming and J lost 0 bases, with 17 bases between them. The germline CDR1 and CDR2 sequences are LNHDA and SQIVND (reference sequence). The CDR3 has 18 amino acids. CDR3 in amino acids: CASSHRTGSYSGANVLTF. The CDR3 DNA reads TGTGCCAGTAGTCACCGGACGGGGAGTTACTCTGGGGCCAACGTCCTGACTTTC.

The CDR3 DNA follows: TGTGCCAGCAGTCCATACGGGACAGGAGGAGGCTACACCTTC. Encoded protein: CASSPYGTGGGYTF. The V gene is TRBV27, the J gene TRBJ1-2, with TRBD1 matching over 8 bases. There are 14 residues in the CDR3. V trimming: 5 bases; J trimming: 8 bases; junction bases outside the gene matches: 10. Germline CDR1 is MNHEY and CDR2 is SMNVEV (reference sequence).

The CDR3 sequence is CASSYRLAWETQYF. Written as DNA, the CDR3 is TGTGCCAGCAGCTATAGACTAGCCTGGGAGACCCAGTACTTC. V and J are TRBV7-2 and TRBJ2-5, with TRBD2 matching over 7 bases. The CDR3 has 14 amino acids. CDR1 SGHTA and CDR2 FQGNSA come from the germline V gene. The V gene end was trimmed by 4 bases and the J gene end by 5 bases; junction bases not matched to a gene: 7.

The chain combines TRBV29-1 with TRBJ2-7; 8 bases align to TRBD1. J lost 5 bases, V lost 0 bases, and 0 bases had no gene match. In germline, CDR1 is SQVTM, CDR2 ANQGSEA. The CDR3 contains 12 residues. The CDR3 is CSVEEDRDEQYF. CDR3 bases: TGCAGCGTTGAAGAGGACAGGGACGAGCAGTACTTC.

In nucleotides, the CDR3 is TGTGCCAGCAGTTACGACGGGACAGGGTCCTACGAGCAGTACTTC. This translates into CASSYDGTGSYEQYF. The V and J genes are TRBV6-6 and TRBJ2-7, with 9 bases fitting TRBD1. Per germline, CDR1 MNHNY and CDR2 SVGAGI (reference sequence). This CDR3 has 15 residues. V was pared by 2 bases and J by 1 base, with 3 bases of the junction left unmatched.

This CDR3 reads CASSFPNSPLHF. DNA of the CDR3: TGTGCCAGCAGCTTCCCGAATTCACCCCTCCACTTT. The chain couples TRBV7-3 to TRBJ1-6, with D unresolved. The V gene's germline CDR1 is SGHTA and CDR2 FQGTGA. V lost 3 bases and J lost 7, with 4 bases in between. This CDR3 is built from 12 residues.

The chain joins TRBV6-1 to TRBJ2-3; no reliable D call. In germline, CDR1 is MNHNS, CDR2 SASEGT. CDR3 length equals 14 residues. Trimming stripped 3 bases from V and 9 bases from J, with 16 bases between. This CDR3 is CASSDKAGPSTQYF. CDR3 coding DNA: TGTGCCAGCAGTGATAAGGCAGGTCCTTCAACGCAGTATTTT.

The gene calls are TRBV7-9 and TRBJ2-3; D possibly corresponds to TRBD1 (6 bases). V was trimmed by 5 bases and J by 6 bases, leaving 18 bases between them. This CDR3 region has 15 residues. The germline V gene has CDR1 SEHNR and CDR2 FQNEAQ (reference sequence). In DNA form, the CDR3 reads TGTGCCAGCAGCCCTATGATAGGGGGAGCGGATACGCAGTATTTT. It specifies CASSPMIGGADTQYF.

The chain couples TRBV27 to TRBJ2-7, with TRBD2 identical over 7 bases. The CDR3 runs to 13 residues. Trimming took 6 bases from V and 2 from J; bases not matched to a gene: 4. CDR1 and CDR2 from the germline V gene are MNHEY and SMNVEV (reference sequence). The CDR3 here is CASSRDYAYEQYF. CDR3 nucleotide sequence: TGTGCCAGCAGCCGGGACTATGCCTACGAGCAGTACTTC.

The V and J genes are TRBV7-9 and TRBJ2-5, with 10 bases aligning to TRBD1. This CDR3 contains 15 residues. The V gene end was trimmed by 5 bases and the J gene end by 3 bases; junction bases not matched to a gene: 6. Germline V gives CDR1 SEHNR, CDR2 FQNEAQ (reference sequence). The CDR3, as DNA: TGTGCCAGCAGCCAGACAGGGGGCGTGAAAGAGACCCAGTACTTC. Encoded protein: CASSQTGGVKETQYF. Variable domain in full (rest from reference TRBV7-9 and TRBJ2-5): DTGVSQNPRHKITKRGQNVTFRCDPISEHNRLYWYRQTLGQGPEFLTYFQNEAQLEKSRLLSDRFSAERPKGSFSTLEIQRTEQGDSAMYLCASSQTGGVKETQYFGPGTRLLVL.

The chain uses TRBV27 and TRBJ1-2; perhaps TRBD1 as D (5 bases). The ends were cut back, 6 bases at V and 8 bases at J, with 22 bases in the middle. Germline V lookup: CDR1 MNHEY, CDR2 SMNVEV (reference sequence). The CDR3 is made up of 15 amino acids. The CDR3 bases are TGTGCCAGCAGGACCCTGGACAAGCCCATGGGGGGCTACACCTTC. Its protein is CASRTLDKPMGGYTF.